This TCR beta chain was captured in a study of human T cells and chemical hapten exposure. About the research overall: TCR yield per sample varied, mainly due to pooled library volumes.

This clonotype was detected ten times or more. Looked up from germline, CDR1 is SEHNR and CDR2 is FQNEAQ (reference sequence). V lost 1 base and J 1 base, leaving 7 bases between the germline ends. The CDR3 covers 14 residues. TCRdb fed the 5' RACE reads into MiXCR, producing one record per CDR3 protein. This sample has approximately 140,000 distinct CDR3 sequences; 4.1% occur once, and the top ten carry over 1.1%. The authors extracted total RNA from unfractionated whole blood. This TCR was sampled from a female donor in good health. The genes are TRBV7-9 and TRBJ1-1; D remains unclear. CDR3 sequence (DNA): TGTGCCAGCAGCTTAGGAGGCACGAACACTGAAGCTTTCTTT. Protein product: CASSLGGTNTEAFF.